The 2 T cell receptor beta chains below all came from one sample that was sequenced in a study of OX40 agonist ivuxolimab in advanced cancers. Some clones are missing from TCRdb's copy, which holds only in-frame ones; the method was immunoSEQ multiplex PCR. Of about 91,000 clones detected, more than 75% appear once; the ten largest clones hold just under 2%. Sequences were derived from CD4+ or CD8+ T cells sorted from blood, sampled in a trial of the OX40 agonist ivuxolimab. Every receptor here comes from an adult with an advanced solid tumor such as melanoma, head and neck, liver or kidney cancer.

CDR3 in DNA: TGTGCCAGCACTCCTCAAGGGGGGCGCGGAGATACGCAGTATTTT. It is translated as CASTPQGGRGDTQYF. The V gene is TRBV6-5, the J gene TRBJ2-3, with D perhaps assigned TRBD1 or TRBD2 (6 bases each). The CDR3 has 15 residues. V was clipped by 7 bases and J by 5 bases, with 19 bases between them. Germline CDR1 is MNHEY and CDR2 is SVGAGI.

The chain recombines TRBV6-1 with TRBJ2-2; 8 nucleotides line up with TRBD2. Per the germline V gene, CDR1 is MNHNS and CDR2 is SASEGT. V gave up 11 bases and J gave up 0 bases; unmatched junction bases: 8. This CDR3 contains 15 residues. The CDR3: CASRREEANTGELFF. The CDR3 DNA is TGTGCCTCGAGGCGGGAGGAGGCGAACACCGGGGAGCTGTTTTTT.